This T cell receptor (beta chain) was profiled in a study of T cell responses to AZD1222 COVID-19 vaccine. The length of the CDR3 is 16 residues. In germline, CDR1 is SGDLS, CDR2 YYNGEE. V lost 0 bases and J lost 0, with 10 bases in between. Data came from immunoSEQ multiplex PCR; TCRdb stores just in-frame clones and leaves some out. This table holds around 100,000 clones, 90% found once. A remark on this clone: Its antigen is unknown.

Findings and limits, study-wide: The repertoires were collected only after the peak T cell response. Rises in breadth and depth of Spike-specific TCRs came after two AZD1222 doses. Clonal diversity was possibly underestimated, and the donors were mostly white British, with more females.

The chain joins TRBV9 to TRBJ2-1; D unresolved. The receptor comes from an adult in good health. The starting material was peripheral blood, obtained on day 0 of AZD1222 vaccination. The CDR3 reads CASSVVGRSSYNEQFF. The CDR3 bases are TGTGCCAGCAGCGTAGTGGGTCGAAGCTCCTACAATGAGCAGTTCTTC. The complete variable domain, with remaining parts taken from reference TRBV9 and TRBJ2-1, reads DSGVTQTPKHLITATGQRVTLRCSPRSGDLSVYWYQQSLDQGLQFLIQYYNGEERAKGNILERFSAQQFPDLHSELNLSSLELGDSALYFCASSVVGRSSYNEQFFGPGTRLTVL.